A single sample gave rise to the 16 T cell receptor beta chains below, sequenced in a study of blood T cells in healthy people across ages (dated by TCRdb to between 2014 and 2017). Receptor libraries were prepared by 5' RACE. Sequencing took place on an Illumina HiSeq 2500. A second PCR of 7 to 11 cycles was performed with a sample-barcoded 5' primer and a J-beta primer mix. TCRdb itself trimmed the public reads at Q25 with fastp, ran MiXCR and retained productive beta chains. CDR3 protein sequences are deduplicated, and each keeps its most common genes and DNA. The sample table holds fewer than 1,000,000 distinct CDR3 sequences, of which roughly 46% were seen once. 15% to 20% of the sample is taken by the ten largest. Material for sequencing was blood. Source of these receptors: a man older than 75 in good health.

The rearrangement uses TRBV7-2 and TRBJ2-2; TRBD1 aligns across 9 bases. V lost 1 base to trimming and J lost 1 base; unmatched junction nucleotides: 4. This CDR3 has 17 residues. The germline gives CDR1 SGHTA, CDR2 FQGNSA. The CDR3 nucleotides are TGTGCCAGCAGCTTAGTAAGGGACAGGGTGAACACCGGGGAGCTGTTTTTT. This encodes CASSLVRDRVNTGELFF.

This clonotype turned up a few times. The V gene is TRBV20-1, the J gene TRBJ2-1, with 7 bases matching TRBD2. The germline gives CDR1 DFQATT, CDR2 SNEGSKA (reference sequence). The V segment lost 2 bases and the J segment 7 bases; nucleotides outside the gene matches: 11. This CDR3 has 15 amino acids. CDR3 amino acids: CSARPRTGRENEQFF. The CDR3 nucleotides read TGCAGTGCTAGACCTCGTACTGGGCGGGAGAATGAGCAGTTCTTC.

The rearrangement joins TRBV29-1 to TRBJ2-1; 8 bases are shared with TRBD1. V trimming: 4 bases; J trimming: 10 bases; junction bases outside the gene matches: 3. The CDR3 runs to 11 residues. Germline V gene lookup returns CDR1 SQVTM and CDR2 ANQGSEA. DNA for the CDR3: TGCAGCGTTGCCAGGGGGCTCGAGCAGTTCTTC. It encodes CSVARGLEQFF.

This sequence joins TRBV9 and TRBJ1-2; 7 nucleotides match TRBD1. After removal of 0 bases from V and 4 bases from J, the junction contained 9 bases not matched to a gene. Germline V lookup: CDR1 SGDLS, CDR2 YYNGEE. The CDR3 length is 16 residues. As DNA, the CDR3 is TGTGCCAGCAGCGTAGATGACCCGACAGGGAGCTATGGCTACACCTTC. Translation gives CASSVDDPTGSYGYTF.

This chain joins TRBV14 and TRBJ2-5; D uncertain. CDR1 and CDR2 from the germline V gene are SGHDN and FVKESK. There are 14 residues in the CDR3. The V gene lost 1 base and the J gene lost 3 bases, with 9 bases spanning the gap. CDR3: CASSQGLPEETQYF. The CDR3 coding sequence is TGTGCCAGCAGCCAAGGACTCCCAGAAGAGACCCAGTACTTC.

This clonotype was counted between two and nine times. The chain recombines TRBV12-3 or TRBV12-4 with TRBJ2-7; D might be TRBD1 or TRBD2, each matching 6 bases. This CDR3 comprises 15 residues. The V gene lost 6 bases and the J gene lost 0 bases, with 15 bases spanning the gap. CDR3 residues: CASSAGHPISYEQYF. The CDR3 DNA sequence: TGTGCCAGCAGCGCGGGACACCCGATCTCCTACGAGCAGTACTTC.

The rearrangement joins TRBV12-3 or TRBV12-4 to TRBJ1-2; 7 bases are a match to TRBD1. After removal of 6 bases from V and 2 bases from J, the junction contained 9 bases not matched to a gene. The CDR3 contains 15 residues. CDR3 region: CASSRLRGQNYGYTF. DNA of the CDR3: TGTGCCAGCAGCCGATTAAGGGGACAGAACTATGGCTACACCTTC.

This clonotype occurred many times. The chain has TRBV6-2 or TRBV6-3 and TRBJ2-1; TRBD2 aligns across 11 bases. The CDR3 is 15 residues long. Germline values: CDR1 MNHEY, CDR2 SVGEGT. J was trimmed by 5 bases and V by 6 bases; bases with no gene match: 6. The DNA of the CDR3 is TGTGCCAGCAGCAGAACTAGCGGGAGCGACAATGAGCAGTTCTTC. It encodes CASSRTSGSDNEQFF.

This chain connects TRBV3-1 to TRBJ2-3; D is undetermined. CDR3 length: 13 residues. Germline CDR1 and CDR2: LGHDT and YNNKEL (reference sequence). The ends were cut back, 5 bases at V and 2 bases at J, with 8 bases in the middle. CDR3 nucleotides: TGTGCCAGCAGCAAGAGGTACACAGATACGCAGTATTTT. This encodes CASSKRYTDTQYF.

The chain couples TRBV5-6 to TRBJ2-1; 9 nucleotides line up with TRBD1. V was pared by 4 bases and J by 4 bases, with 6 bases of the junction left unmatched. Germline V gives CDR1 SGHDT, CDR2 YYEEEE. The CDR3 spans 15 residues. The chain's CDR3 is CASSQGGQGYNEQFF. The CDR3 nucleotides are TGTGCCAGCAGCCAGGGGGGACAGGGTTACAATGAGCAGTTCTTC. The whole variable domain, filled in from reference TRBV5-6 and TRBJ2-1, reads DAGVTQSPTHLIKTRGQQVTLRCSPKSGHDTVSWYQQALGQGPQFIFQYYEEEERQRGNFPDRFSGHQFPNYSSELNVNALLLGDSALYLCASSQGGQGYNEQFFGPGTRLTVL.

This clonotype was seen repeatedly, ten times or more. V and J are TRBV6-1 and TRBJ1-2; the match to TRBD1 covers 11 bases. Germline V gives CDR1 MNHNS, CDR2 SASEGT. The CDR3 contains 16 residues. With V trimmed by 4 bases and J by 8 bases, 12 bases remained unmatched. CDR3 protein: CASSALPGQGAQGYTF. The CDR3 bases are TGTGCCAGCAGTGCTCTACCCGGACAGGGGGCGCAAGGCTACACCTTC.

The chain joins TRBV12-3 or TRBV12-4 to TRBJ2-7; D gene uncertain. The CDR3 spans 12 residues. V was cut by 2 bases and J by 7 bases, with 9 bases left in between. Written as DNA, the CDR3 is TGTGCCAGCAGTTTAACCATTACGGAGCAGTACTTC. It is translated as CASSLTITEQYF.

V is TRBV2 and J is TRBJ2-5; D may be TRBD1 (6 bases). The V end lost 4 bases, the J end lost 0 bases, and 15 bases lay between the germline ends. There are 16 residues in the CDR3. The germline V gene encodes CDR1 SNHLY and CDR2 FYNNEI. Here the CDR3 DNA reads TGTGCCAGCAGTGGGACGGGACACGTGAACCAAGAGACCCAGTACTTC. As protein: CASSGTGHVNQETQYF.

J is TRBJ1-2 and V is TRBV5-5, with D possibly matching TRBD1 (5 bases). The CDR3 runs 16 residues. V lost 0 bases and J 9 bases, leaving 21 bases between the germline ends. The germline CDR1 and CDR2 sequences are SGHKS and YYEKEE (reference sequence). The CDR3 sequence: CASSLVGGTATLRYTF. CDR3 nucleotide sequence: TGTGCCAGCAGCTTGGTCGGGGGGACTGCTACATTGCGCTACACCTTC.

The table lists this clonotype with a few counts. The V call is TRBV10-3, the J call TRBJ2-1; D may match TRBD1 or TRBD2 (6 bases each). The V and J ends lost 11 bases and 6 bases respectively, with 14 bases between them. The germline CDR1 and CDR2 sequences are ENHRY and SYGVKD. This CDR3 is 12 amino acids long. This CDR3 reads CAAKGDSNEQFF. The CDR3 DNA follows: TGTGCCGCAAAGGGGGACTCCAATGAGCAGTTCTTC.

The V and J genes are TRBV21-1 and TRBJ2-2; TRBD1, the table's D call, was not compared with the DNA. TRBV21-1 is tagged as a pseudogene. The CDR3 covers 16 residues. The CDR3 here is CARLIRGDIDTGELFF. Written as DNA, the CDR3 is TGTGCCAGACTTATAAGGGGAGACATAGACACCGGGGAGCTGTTTTTT.